The 24 T cell receptor beta chains in this list originate from one sample, sequenced in a study of blood T cell repertoires in COVID-19. Profiled with immunoSEQ multiplex PCR; TCRdb holds only in-frame clones, not every one. The profile shows around 140,000 clones, roughly 80% of them singletons. Input material: peripheral blood. These TCRs come from a man aged 45-65 years with acute or convalescent COVID-19.

V and J are TRBV25-1 and TRBJ1-6; 7 bases agree with TRBD1. J lost 10 bases, V lost 7 bases, and 10 bases had no gene match. This CDR3 comprises 14 residues. CDR1 and CDR2 (germline): MGHDK, SYGVNS. CDR3: CASKPPDRDSPLHF. In DNA, the CDR3 is TGTGCCAGCAAACCGCCTGACAGGGACTCACCCCTCCACTTT.

This clone was detected a few times. The genes are TRBV20-1 and TRBJ1-2; a possible D gene is TRBD1 (6 bases). The CDR3 totals 14 residues. The germline V gene has CDR1 DFQATT and CDR2 SNEGSKA (reference sequence). Trimming took off 3 bases at V and 4 bases at J, with 15 bases between the two ends. The DNA for the CDR3 is TGCAGTGCTAGTTATCTGACAGGACCCTATGGCTACACCTTC. Translation: CSASYLTGPYGYTF.

The CDR3, as DNA: TGTGCCAGCAGTTTAAGGAGGCACACTGAAGCTTTCTTT. This translates into CASSLRRHTEAFF. The rearrangement uses TRBV27 and TRBJ1-1; D remains unclear. Per germline, CDR1 MNHEY and CDR2 SMNVEV (reference sequence). CDR3 length equals 13 residues. V lost 2 bases, J lost 3 bases, and 7 bases lay in between.

The rearrangement links TRBV6-1 to TRBJ2-7, with 12 bases that match TRBD2. The V and J ends lost 2 bases and 6 bases, in that order; junction bases with no gene match: 20. The germline CDR1 and CDR2 sequences are MNHNS and SASEGT. This CDR3 is built from 20 residues. This CDR3 reads CASSEILSATSGGRRGEQYV. The CDR3 region has the DNA TGTGCCAGCAGTGAAATTTTATCGGCGACTAGCGGGGGCCGGCGGGGCGAGCAGTACGTC.

The V call is TRBV7-2, the J call TRBJ2-7; TRBD2 matches 15 bases. V was clipped by 0 bases and J by 4 bases; unmatched bases: 1. CDR1 SGHTA and CDR2 FQGNSA come from the germline V gene. The CDR3 contains 16 residues. CDR3 in amino acids: CASSLAGTSGGYEQYF. For the CDR3, the DNA is TGTGCCAGCAGCTTAGCTGGGACTAGCGGGGGGTACGAGCAGTACTTC.

This chain uses TRBV19 with TRBJ1-2, with D perhaps matching TRBD1 (6 bases). CDR3 length: 13 amino acids. The ends were cut back, 8 bases at V and 5 bases at J, with 15 bases in the middle. The germline V gene has CDR1 LNHDA and CDR2 SQIVND (reference sequence). The CDR3 region is CASRQGSRYGYTF. CDR3 in DNA: TGTGCCAGTCGTCAGGGGAGTAGGTATGGCTACACCTTC.

J is TRBJ2-7 and V is TRBV5-6; no definite D call. Germline V gene lookup returns CDR1 SGHDT and CDR2 YYEEEE. The CDR3 consists of 13 residues. V was pared by 2 bases and J by 3 bases, with 9 bases between. CDR3 nucleotides: TGTGCCAGCAGCTTCGGTACAGACTACGAGCAGTACGTC. This codes for CASSFGTDYEQYV.

The rearrangement links TRBV7-2 to TRBJ2-5; D not resolved. The CDR3 length is 13 residues. With 1 base removed from V and 0 bases from J, the gap between germline ends came to 3 bases. Germline V gene sequence: CDR1 SGHTA, CDR2 FQGNSA. The CDR3 DNA follows: TGTGCCAGCAGCTTAGTCTACCAAGAGACCCAGTACTTC. Encoded protein: CASSLVYQETQYF.

The genes are TRBV3-1 (or the pseudogene TRBV3-2) and TRBJ1-4; the D is unclear. V lost 4 bases and J lost 3, with 9 bases in between. The CDR3 covers 14 residues. Germline CDR1 is LGHDT and CDR2 is YNNKEL (reference sequence). The chain's CDR3 is CASSRLYSNEKLFF. The DNA of the CDR3 is TGTGCCAGCAGCCGTCTCTATTCTAATGAAAAACTGTTTTTT.

The V and J genes are TRBV10-3 and TRBJ2-3; 9 bases align to TRBD2. Germline lookup yields CDR1 ENHRY and CDR2 SYGVKD. The CDR3 contains 18 residues. The V and J ends lost 4 bases and 2 bases, in that order; junction bases with no gene match: 13. The chain's CDR3 is CAISAGGRAGGNTDTQYF. CDR3 DNA sequence: TGTGCCATCAGTGCCGGGGGTCGAGCGGGGGGAAACACAGATACGCAGTATTTT.

CDR3 residues: CASIGTGVSPLHF. DNA of the CDR3: TGTGCCAGCATTGGGACAGGGGTATCACCCCTCCACTTT. This chain uses TRBV28 with TRBJ1-6; TRBD1 agrees at 10 bases. The CDR3 loop spans 13 amino acids. The junction had 4 bases not matched to a gene; V was cut back by 7 bases and J by 10 bases. Germline lookup yields CDR1 MDHEN and CDR2 SYDVKM. The whole variable domain, filled in from reference TRBV28 and TRBJ1-6, reads DVKVTQSSRYLVKRTGEKVFLECVQDMDHENMFWYRQDPGLGLRLIYFSYDVKMKEKGDIPEGYSVSREKKERFSLILESASTNQTSMYLCASIGTGVSPLHFGNGTRLTVT.

The V call is TRBV11-2, the J call TRBJ2-3, with 8 nucleotides matching TRBD2. This CDR3 contains 15 residues. Germline V gene data show CDR1 as SGHAT and CDR2 as FQNNGV. V shed 1 base and J 6 bases; nucleotides not matched to a gene: 6. The CDR3 here is CASSLGRGGADTQYF. The CDR3 DNA is TGTGCCAGCAGCTTAGGACGGGGGGGGGCGGATACGCAGTATTTT. Together with reference TRBV11-2 and TRBJ2-3, the CDR3 gives the full variable domain: EAGVAQSPRYKIIEKRQSVAFWCNPISGHATLYWYQQILGQGPKLLIQFQNNGVVDDSQLPKDRFSAERLKGVDSTLKIQPAKLEDSAVYLCASSLGRGGADTQYFGPGTRLTVL.

The chain uses TRBV19 and TRBJ1-6; a weak D match, TRBD1 (6 bases). CDR3 length: 15 amino acids. The germline V gene has CDR1 LNHDA and CDR2 SQIVND (reference sequence). V was trimmed by 3 bases and J by 10 bases, leaving 16 bases between them. CDR3 amino acids: CASSIQLQGKSPLHF. CDR3 DNA sequence: TGTGCCAGTAGTATTCAGTTGCAGGGGAAGTCACCCCTCCACTTT.

This chain connects TRBV5-6 to TRBJ2-1; perhaps TRBD1 as D (5 bases). V was pared by 0 bases and J by 8 bases, with 9 bases between. This CDR3 has 13 amino acids. Germline V CDR1 and CDR2: SGHDT, YYEEEE. The CDR3 bases are TGTGCCAGCAGCTTGGGCCAGGGCGATGAGCAGTTCTTC. Protein product: CASSLGQGDEQFF.

The rearrangement joins TRBV29-1 to TRBJ2-7, with D maybe TRBD2 (6 bases). Trimming left V 2 bases short and J 3 bases short, with 11 bases between. The CDR3 has 13 residues. Germline assignment: CDR1 SQVTM and CDR2 ANQGSEA. The CDR3 sequence: CSVEQGGHYEQYF. For the CDR3, the DNA is TGCAGCGTTGAACAAGGAGGGCACTACGAGCAGTACTTC.

This chain uses TRBV11-3 with TRBJ2-1; perhaps TRBD2 as D (6 bases). The CDR3 is 15 residues long. V lost 3 bases and J lost 4, with 13 bases in between. CDR1 SGHNT and CDR2 YENEEA come from the germline V gene. CDR3 DNA sequence: TGTGCCAGCAGCTTTAGGGTAGCGGTATACAATGAGCAGTTCTTC. Protein sequence: CASSFRVAVYNEQFF.

Regarding this clone: The sample has other DNA sequences that encode this CDR3 too. V is TRBV15 and J is TRBJ1-2, with 8 bases lining up with TRBD1. CDR1 and CDR2 (germline): LNHNV, YYDKDF (reference sequence). This CDR3 comprises 15 residues. With 0 bases clipped from V and 2 bases from J, the junction kept 2 bases outside the gene matches. This CDR3 is CATSREQGANYGYTF. The CDR3 DNA follows: TGTGCCACCAGCAGAGAGCAGGGGGCAAACTATGGCTACACCTTC.

Only a few counts were recorded for this clone. The genes are TRBV5-1 and TRBJ2-3, with TRBD2 matching over 10 bases. CDR1 is SGHRS, CDR2 YFSETQ, per germline. J lost 0 bases, V lost 4 bases, and 11 bases had no gene match. CDR3 length equals 18 residues. The CDR3 region has the DNA TGCGCCAGCAGCCTACGTCAACTAGCGGGGCCTAGCACAGATACGCAGTATTTT. It yields the protein CASSLRQLAGPSTDTQYF.

The rearrangement uses TRBV6-5 and TRBJ1-6; 11 nucleotides agree with TRBD1. Looked up from germline, CDR1 is MNHEY and CDR2 is SVGAGI. This CDR3 has 14 amino acids. The ends lost 7 bases at V and 12 bases at J; junction bases unmatched: 8. CDR3 protein: CASMGTGGSGPLHF. CDR3 DNA sequence: TGTGCCAGCATGGGGACAGGGGGTTCAGGACCCCTCCACTTT.

This clone is a singleton in its sample. This rearrangement joins TRBV5-1 to TRBJ2-3, with 8 nucleotides matching TRBD2. The V segment lost 4 bases and the J segment 1 base; nucleotides outside the gene matches: 11. The CDR3 runs 17 residues. In germline, CDR1 is SGHRS, CDR2 YFSETQ. CDR3 DNA: TGCGCCAGCAGCCCTGGTAGCAGCGGGGGACGCACAGATACGCAGTATTTT. Protein product: CASSPGSSGGRTDTQYF.

In its sample, this clone was seen many times. V is TRBV5-1 and J is TRBJ1-2; D may be TRBD1 (6 bases). V was trimmed by 0 bases and J by 4 bases, leaving 10 bases between them. Germline CDR1 SGHRS, CDR2 YFSETQ. This CDR3 comprises 14 residues. CDR3 DNA sequence: TGCGCCAGCAGCTTGGCTGGGGACACCTATGGCTACACCTTC. Protein: CASSLAGDTYGYTF. The full variable domain, with the rest looked up from reference TRBV5-1 and TRBJ1-2, is KAGVTQTPRYLIKTRGQQVTLSCSPISGHRSVSWYQQTPGQGLQFLFEYFSETQRNKGNFPGRFSGRQFSNSRSEMNVSTLELGDSALYLCASSLAGDTYGYTFGSGTRLTVV.

The J gene is TRBJ2-3, the V gene TRBV19; TRBD2 agrees at 13 bases. Per germline, CDR1 LNHDA and CDR2 SQIVND (reference sequence). The CDR3 runs to 14 residues. Trimming took 10 bases from V and 2 from J; bases not matched to a gene: 3. CDR3 sequence reads: CATGLAGVTDTQYF. In DNA, the CDR3 is TGTGCCACCGGACTAGCGGGAGTCACAGATACGCAGTATTTT.

V and J are TRBV11-2 and TRBJ2-7, with D maybe TRBD2 (8 bases). The V gene lost 5 bases and the J gene lost 6 bases, with 17 bases spanning the gap. The CDR3 consists of 14 residues. Germline V gene lookup returns CDR1 SGHAT and CDR2 FQNNGV. The CDR3 sequence is CASSVQGTSREQYF. CDR3 DNA sequence: TGTGCCAGCAGCGTACAGGGGACTAGTCGCGAGCAGTACTTC.

The rearrangement links TRBV19 to TRBJ1-5; TRBD1 aligns across 9 bases. After removal of 4 bases from V and 2 bases from J, the junction contained 3 bases not matched to a gene. The CDR3 contains 15 residues. Germline CDR1 is LNHDA and CDR2 is SQIVND (reference sequence). The CDR3 sequence: CASSTRTGGNQPQHF. CDR3 bases: TGTGCCAGTAGTACTCGGACAGGGGGCAATCAGCCCCAGCATTTT.